This T cell receptor (beta chain) is drawn from a study of blood T cells in healthy people across ages. Findings of the study overall: Relative to aged donors, long-lived donors carried more naive CD4+ cells and displayed higher diversity.

It was with a sample-barcoded 5' primer and a J-beta primer mix that a second PCR of about 6 to 12 cycles was run. Tags on each cDNA molecule came from a template-switch adaptor with 12 random nucleotides. MiXCR, run by TCRdb on the 5' RACE reads, gives a single entry per CDR3 protein. The repertoire holds about 540,000 distinct CDR3 sequences, with approximately 25% as singletons. On this clonotype: Antigen: not known. The CDR3 ends on some other residue instead of the conserved phenylalanine or tryptophan, so this is likely a read error.

This same sample was also taken into another study, of T cells of mothers and their children.

Material: blood. The sequence derives from a boy aged 10-17 years in good health.

CDR3 residues: CSVQDTDRDNQPQHL. CDR3 nucleotides: TGCAGCGTCCAGGACACGGACCGAGACAATCAGCCCCAGCATCTT. J is TRBJ1-5 and V is TRBV29-1; a possible D gene is TRBD1 (5 bases). Trimming stripped 6 bases from V and 3 bases from J, with 18 bases between. The CDR3 is 15 amino acids. The germline gives CDR1 SQVTM, CDR2 ANQGSEA.